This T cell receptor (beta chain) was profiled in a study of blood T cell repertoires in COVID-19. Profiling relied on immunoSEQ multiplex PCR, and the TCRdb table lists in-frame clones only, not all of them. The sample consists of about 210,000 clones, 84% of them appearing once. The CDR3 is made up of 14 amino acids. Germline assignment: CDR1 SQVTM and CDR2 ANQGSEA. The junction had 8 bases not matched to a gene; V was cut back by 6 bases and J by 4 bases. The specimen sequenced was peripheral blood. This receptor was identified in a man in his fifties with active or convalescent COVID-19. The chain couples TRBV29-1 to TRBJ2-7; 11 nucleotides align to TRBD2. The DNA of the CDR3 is TGCAGCGTCGTACCAACTAGCGGGAGTTACGAGCAGTACTTC. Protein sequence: CSVVPTSGSYEQYF.